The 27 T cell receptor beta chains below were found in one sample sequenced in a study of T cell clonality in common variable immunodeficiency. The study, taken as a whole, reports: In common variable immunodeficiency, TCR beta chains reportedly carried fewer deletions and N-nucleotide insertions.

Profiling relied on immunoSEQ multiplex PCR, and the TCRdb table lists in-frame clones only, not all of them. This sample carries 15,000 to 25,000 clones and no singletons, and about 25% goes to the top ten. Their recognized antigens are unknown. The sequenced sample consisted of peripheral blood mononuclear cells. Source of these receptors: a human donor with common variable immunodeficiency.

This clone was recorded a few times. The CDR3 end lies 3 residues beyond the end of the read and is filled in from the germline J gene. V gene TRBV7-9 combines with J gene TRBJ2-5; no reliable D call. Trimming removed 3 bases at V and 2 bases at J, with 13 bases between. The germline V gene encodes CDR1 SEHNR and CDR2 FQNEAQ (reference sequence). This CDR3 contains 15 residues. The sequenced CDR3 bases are TGTGCCAGCAGCTTGGGCACTCACGAACAAGAGACC. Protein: CASSLGTHEQET. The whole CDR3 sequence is CASSLGTHEQETQYF.

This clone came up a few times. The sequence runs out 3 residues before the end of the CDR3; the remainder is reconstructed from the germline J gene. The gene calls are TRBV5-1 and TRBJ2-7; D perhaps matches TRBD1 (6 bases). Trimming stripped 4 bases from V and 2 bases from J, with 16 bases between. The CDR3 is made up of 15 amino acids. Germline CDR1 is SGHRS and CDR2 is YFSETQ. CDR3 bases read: TGCGCCAGCAGCCCCCAAGGGGGAAAAACCTACGAG. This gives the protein CASSPQGGKTYE. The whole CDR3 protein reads CASSPQGGKTYEQYF.

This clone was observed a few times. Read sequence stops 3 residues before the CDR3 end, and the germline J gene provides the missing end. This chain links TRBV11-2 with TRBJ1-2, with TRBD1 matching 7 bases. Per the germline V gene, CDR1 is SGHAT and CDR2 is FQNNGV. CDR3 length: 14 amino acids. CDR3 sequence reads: CASSYLQGLDGYTF. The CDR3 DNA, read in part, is TGTGCCAGCAGCTATCTACAGGGGTTGGACGGC.

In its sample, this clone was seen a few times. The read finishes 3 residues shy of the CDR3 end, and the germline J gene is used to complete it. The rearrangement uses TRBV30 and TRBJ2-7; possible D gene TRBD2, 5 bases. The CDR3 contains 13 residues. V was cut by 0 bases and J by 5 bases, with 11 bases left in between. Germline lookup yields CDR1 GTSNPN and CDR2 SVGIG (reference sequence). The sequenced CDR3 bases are TGTGCCTGGAGTGTATATTCCGGGGACGAG. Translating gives CAWSVYSGDE. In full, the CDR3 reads CAWSVYSGDEQYF. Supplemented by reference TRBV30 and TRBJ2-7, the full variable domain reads SQTIHQWPATLVQPVGSPLSLECTVEGTSNPNLYWYRQAAGRGLQLLFYSVGIGQISSEVPQNLSASRPQDRQFILSSKKLLLSDSGFYLCAWSVYSGDEQYFGPGTRLTVT.

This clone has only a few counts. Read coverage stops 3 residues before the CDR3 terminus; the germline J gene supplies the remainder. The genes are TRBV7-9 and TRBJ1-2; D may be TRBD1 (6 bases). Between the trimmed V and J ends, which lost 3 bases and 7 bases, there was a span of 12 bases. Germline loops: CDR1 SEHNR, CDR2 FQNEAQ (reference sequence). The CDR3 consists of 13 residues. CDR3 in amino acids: CASSFGQGSGYTF. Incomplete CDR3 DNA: TGTGCCAGCAGCTTTGGGCAGGGGTCTGGC.

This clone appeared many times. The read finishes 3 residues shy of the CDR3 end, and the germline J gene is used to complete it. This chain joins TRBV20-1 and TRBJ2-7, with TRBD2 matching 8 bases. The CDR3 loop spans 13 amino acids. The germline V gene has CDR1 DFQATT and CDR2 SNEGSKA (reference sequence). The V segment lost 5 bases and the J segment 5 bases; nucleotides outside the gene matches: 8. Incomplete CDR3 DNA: TGCAGTGCTTTATCCGGGACTAGTGACGAG. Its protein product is CSALSGTSDE. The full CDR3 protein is CSALSGTSDEQYF.

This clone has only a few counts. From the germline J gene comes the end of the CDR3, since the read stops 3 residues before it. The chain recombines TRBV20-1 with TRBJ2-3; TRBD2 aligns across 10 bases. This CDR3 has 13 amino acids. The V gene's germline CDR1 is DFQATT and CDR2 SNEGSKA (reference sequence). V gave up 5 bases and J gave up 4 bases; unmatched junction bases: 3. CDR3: CSADGLAADTQYF. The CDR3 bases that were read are TGCAGTGCTGACGGACTAGCGGCAGATACG.

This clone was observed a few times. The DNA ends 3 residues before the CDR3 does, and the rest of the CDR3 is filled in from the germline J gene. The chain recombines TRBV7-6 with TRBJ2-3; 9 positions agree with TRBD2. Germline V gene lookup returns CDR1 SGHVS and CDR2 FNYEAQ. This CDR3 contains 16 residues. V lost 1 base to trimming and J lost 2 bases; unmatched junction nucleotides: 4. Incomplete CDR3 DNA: TGTGCCAGCAGCTTAGTTAGCGGGAGTATCACAGATACG. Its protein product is CASSLVSGSITDT. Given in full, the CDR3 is CASSLVSGSITDTQYF.

CDR3 DNA, as far as it was read: TGTGCCAGCAGTTATCAAGAGCGGGGGTACAGAAATGAG. It yields the protein CASSYQERGYRNE. From start to end, the CDR3 is CASSYQERGYRNEQFF. The chain is built from TRBV6-2 or TRBV6-3 and TRBJ2-1, with TRBD2 identical over 8 bases. Sequencing ends 3 residues short of the CDR3 end; the germline J gene provides the rest. CDR1 is MNHEY and CDR2 is SVGEGT in the germline V gene. With V trimmed by 3 bases and J by 7 bases, 11 bases remained unmatched. This CDR3 has 16 residues.

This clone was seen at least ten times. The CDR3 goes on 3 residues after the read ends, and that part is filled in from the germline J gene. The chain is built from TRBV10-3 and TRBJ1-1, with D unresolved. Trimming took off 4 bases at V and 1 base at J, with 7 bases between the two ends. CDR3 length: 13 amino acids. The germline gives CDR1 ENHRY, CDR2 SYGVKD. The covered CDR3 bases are TGTGCCATCAGTGGAGCCCCGAACACTGAA. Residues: CAISGAPNTE. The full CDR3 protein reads CAISGAPNTEAFF.

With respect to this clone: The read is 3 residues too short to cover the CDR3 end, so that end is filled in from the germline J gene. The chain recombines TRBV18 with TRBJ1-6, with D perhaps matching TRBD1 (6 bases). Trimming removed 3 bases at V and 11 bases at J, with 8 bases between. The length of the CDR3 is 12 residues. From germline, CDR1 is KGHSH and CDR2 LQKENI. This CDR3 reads CASSPGATPLHF. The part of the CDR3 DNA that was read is TGTGCCAGCTCACCGGGGGCAACACCC.

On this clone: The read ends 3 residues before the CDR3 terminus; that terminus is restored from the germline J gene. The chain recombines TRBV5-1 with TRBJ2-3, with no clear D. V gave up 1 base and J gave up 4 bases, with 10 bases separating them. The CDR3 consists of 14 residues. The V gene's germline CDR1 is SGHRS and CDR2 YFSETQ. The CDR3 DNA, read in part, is TGCGCCAGCAGCTTGTTGTACTTATCAGATACG. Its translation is CASSLLYLSDT. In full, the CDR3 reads CASSLLYLSDTQYF.

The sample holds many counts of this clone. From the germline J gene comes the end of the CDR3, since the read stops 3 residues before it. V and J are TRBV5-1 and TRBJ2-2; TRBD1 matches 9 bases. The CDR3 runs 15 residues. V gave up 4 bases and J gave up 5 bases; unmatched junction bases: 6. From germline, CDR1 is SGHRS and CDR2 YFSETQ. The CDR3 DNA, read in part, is TGCGCCAGCAGCCCGGGACAGGGCGGGACCGGGGAG. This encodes CASSPGQGGTGE. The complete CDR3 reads CASSPGQGGTGELFF.

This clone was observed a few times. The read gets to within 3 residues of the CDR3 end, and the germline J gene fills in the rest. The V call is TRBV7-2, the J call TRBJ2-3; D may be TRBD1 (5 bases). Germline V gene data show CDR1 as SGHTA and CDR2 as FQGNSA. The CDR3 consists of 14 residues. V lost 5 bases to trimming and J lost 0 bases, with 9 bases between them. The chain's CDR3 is CASSLRQSTDTQYF. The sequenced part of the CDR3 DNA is TGTGCCAGCAGCCTAAGACAGAGCACAGATACG.

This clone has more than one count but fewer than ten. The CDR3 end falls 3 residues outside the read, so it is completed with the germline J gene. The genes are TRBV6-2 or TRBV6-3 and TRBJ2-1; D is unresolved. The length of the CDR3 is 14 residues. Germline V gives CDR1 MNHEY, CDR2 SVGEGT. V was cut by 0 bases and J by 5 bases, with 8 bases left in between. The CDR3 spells CASSYSRLNNEQFF. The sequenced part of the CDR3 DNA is TGTGCCAGCAGTTACTCGAGACTGAACAATGAG.

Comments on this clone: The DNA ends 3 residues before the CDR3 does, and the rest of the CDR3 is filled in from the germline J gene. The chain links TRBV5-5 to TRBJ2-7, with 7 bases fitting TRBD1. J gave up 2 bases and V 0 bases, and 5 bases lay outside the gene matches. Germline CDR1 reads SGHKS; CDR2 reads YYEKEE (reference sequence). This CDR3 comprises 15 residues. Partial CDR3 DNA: TGTGCCAGCAGCTTGGATCTCGGGACAGCCTACGAG. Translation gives CASSLDLGTAYE. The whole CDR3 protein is CASSLDLGTAYEQYF.

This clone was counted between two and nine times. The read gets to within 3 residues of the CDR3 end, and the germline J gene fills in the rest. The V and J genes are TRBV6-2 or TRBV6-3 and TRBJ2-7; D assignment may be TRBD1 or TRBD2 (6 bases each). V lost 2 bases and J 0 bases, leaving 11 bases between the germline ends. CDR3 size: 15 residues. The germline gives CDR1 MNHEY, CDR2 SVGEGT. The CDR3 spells CASSYMRDTSYEQYF. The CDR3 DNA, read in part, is TGTGCCAGCAGTTACATGCGGGACACCTCCTACGAG.

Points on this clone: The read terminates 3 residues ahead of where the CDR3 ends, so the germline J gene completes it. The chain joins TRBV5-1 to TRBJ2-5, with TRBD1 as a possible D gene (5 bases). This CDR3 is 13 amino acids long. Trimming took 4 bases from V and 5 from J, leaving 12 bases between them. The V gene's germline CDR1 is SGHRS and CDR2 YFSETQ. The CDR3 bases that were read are TGCGCCAGCAGCCCAAGGGGTAGGGAGACC. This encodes CASSPRGRET. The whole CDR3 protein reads CASSPRGRETQYF.

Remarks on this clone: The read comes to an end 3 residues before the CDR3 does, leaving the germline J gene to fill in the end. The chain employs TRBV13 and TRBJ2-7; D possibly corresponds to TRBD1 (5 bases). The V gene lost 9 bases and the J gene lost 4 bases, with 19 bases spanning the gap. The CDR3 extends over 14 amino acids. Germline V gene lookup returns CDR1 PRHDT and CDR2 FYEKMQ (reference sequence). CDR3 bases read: TGTGCCAGAATTATCAGGGATTCGCGGTACGAG. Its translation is CARIIRDSRYE. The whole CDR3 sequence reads CARIIRDSRYEQYF.

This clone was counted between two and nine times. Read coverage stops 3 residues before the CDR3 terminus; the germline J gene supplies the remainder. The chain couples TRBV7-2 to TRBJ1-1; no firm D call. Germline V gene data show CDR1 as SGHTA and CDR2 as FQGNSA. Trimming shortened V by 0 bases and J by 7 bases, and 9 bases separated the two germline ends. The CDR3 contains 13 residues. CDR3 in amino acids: CASSLARYGEAFF. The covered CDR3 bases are TGTGCCAGCAGCTTAGCGCGGTATGGTGAA. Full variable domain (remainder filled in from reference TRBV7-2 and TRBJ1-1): GAGVSQSPSNKVTEKGKDVELRCDPISGHTALYWYRQSLGQGLEFLIYFQGNSAPDKSGLPSDRFSAERTGGSVSTLTIQRTQQEDSAVYLCASSLARYGEAFFGQGTRLTVV.

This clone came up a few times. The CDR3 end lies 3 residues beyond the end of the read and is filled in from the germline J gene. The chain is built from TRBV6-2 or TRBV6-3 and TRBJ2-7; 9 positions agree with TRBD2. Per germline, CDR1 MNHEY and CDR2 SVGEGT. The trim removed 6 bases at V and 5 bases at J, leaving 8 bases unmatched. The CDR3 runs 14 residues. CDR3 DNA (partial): TGTGCCAGCAGACAAAGCGGGAGGCCTAACGAG. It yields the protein CASRQSGRPNE. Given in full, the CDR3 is CASRQSGRPNEQYF.

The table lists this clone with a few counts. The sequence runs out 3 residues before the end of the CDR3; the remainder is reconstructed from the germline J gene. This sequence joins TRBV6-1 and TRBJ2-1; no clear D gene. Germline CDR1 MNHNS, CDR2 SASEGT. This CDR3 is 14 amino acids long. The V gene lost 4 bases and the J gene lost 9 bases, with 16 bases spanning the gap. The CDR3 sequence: CASSGSNTVTEQFF. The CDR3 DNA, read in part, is TGTGCCAGCAGTGGAAGTAATACTGTCACTGAG.

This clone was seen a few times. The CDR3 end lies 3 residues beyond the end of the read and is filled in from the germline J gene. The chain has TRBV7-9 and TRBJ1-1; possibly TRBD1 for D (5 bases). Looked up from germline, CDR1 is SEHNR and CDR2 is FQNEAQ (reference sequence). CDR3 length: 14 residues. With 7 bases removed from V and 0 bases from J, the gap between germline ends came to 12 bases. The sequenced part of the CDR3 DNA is TGTGCCAGCACCCCGGGACTAATGAACACTGAA. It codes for CASTPGLMNTE. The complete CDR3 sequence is CASTPGLMNTEAFF.

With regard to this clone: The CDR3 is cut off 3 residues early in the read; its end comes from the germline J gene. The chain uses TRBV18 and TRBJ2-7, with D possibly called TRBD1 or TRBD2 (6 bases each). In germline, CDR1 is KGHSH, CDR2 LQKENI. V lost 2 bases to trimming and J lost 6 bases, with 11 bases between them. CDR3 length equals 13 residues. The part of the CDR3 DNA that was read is TGTGCCAGCTCACCAGGCGGGACATTCGAG. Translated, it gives CASSPGGTFE. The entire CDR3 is CASSPGGTFEQYF. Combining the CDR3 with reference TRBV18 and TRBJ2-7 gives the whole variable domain NAGVMQNPRHLVRRRGQEARLRCSPMKGHSHVYWYRQLPEEGLKFMVYLQKENIIDESGMPKERFSAEFPKEGPSILRIQQVVRGDSAAYFCASSPGGTFEQYFGPGTRLTVT.

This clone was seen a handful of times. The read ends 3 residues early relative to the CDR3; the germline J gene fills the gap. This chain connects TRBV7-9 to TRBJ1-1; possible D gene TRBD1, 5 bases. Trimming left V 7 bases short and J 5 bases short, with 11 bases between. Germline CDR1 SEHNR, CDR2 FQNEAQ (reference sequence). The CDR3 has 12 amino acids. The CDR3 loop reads CASNQGGTEAFF. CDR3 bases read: TGTGCCAGCAACCAGGGAGGGACTGAA. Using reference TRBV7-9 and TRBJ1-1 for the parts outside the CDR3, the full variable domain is DTGVSQNPRHKITKRGQNVTFRCDPISEHNRLYWYRQTLGQGPEFLTYFQNEAQLEKSRLLSDRFSAERPKGSFSTLEIQRTEQGDSAMYLCASNQGGTEAFFGQGTRLTVV.

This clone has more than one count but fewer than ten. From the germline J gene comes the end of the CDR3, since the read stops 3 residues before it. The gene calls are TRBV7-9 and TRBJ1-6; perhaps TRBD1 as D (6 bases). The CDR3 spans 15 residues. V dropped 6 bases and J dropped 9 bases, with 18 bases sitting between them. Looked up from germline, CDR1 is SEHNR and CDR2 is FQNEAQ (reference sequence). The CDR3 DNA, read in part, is TGTGCCAGCAGTCCGGGGGGCTGGGGGCGTTCACCC. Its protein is CASSPGGWGRSP. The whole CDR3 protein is CASSPGGWGRSPLHF.

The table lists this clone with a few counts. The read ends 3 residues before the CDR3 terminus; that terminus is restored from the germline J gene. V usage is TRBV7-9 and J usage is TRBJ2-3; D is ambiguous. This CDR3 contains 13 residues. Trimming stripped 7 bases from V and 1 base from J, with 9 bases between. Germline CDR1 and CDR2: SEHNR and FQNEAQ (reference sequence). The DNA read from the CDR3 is TGTGCCAGCAAGTTTAGGGGCACAGATACG. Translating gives CASKFRGTDT. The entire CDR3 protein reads CASKFRGTDTQYF. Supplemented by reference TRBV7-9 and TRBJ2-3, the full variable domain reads DTGVSQNPRHKITKRGQNVTFRCDPISEHNRLYWYRQTLGQGPEFLTYFQNEAQLEKSRLLSDRFSAERPKGSFSTLEIQRTEQGDSAMYLCASKFRGTDTQYFGPGTRLTVL.